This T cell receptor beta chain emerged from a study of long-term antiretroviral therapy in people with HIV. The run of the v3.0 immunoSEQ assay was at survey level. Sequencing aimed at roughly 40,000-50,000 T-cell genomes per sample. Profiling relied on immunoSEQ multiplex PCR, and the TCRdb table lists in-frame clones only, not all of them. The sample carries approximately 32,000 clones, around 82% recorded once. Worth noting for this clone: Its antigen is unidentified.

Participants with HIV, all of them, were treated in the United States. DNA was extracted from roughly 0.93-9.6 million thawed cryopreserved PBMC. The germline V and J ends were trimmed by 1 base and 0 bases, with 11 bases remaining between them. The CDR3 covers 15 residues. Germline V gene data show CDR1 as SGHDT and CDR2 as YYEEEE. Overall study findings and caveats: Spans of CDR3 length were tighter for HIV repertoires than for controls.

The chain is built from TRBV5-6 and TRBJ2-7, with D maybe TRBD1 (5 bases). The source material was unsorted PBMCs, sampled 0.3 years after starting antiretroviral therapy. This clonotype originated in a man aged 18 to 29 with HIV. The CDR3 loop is CASSLFDSISYEQYF. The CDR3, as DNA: TGTGCCAGCAGCTTGTTTGACAGTATCTCCTACGAGCAGTACTTC.